This T cell receptor beta chain stems from a study of regulatory T cells in long-lasting Graves disease (dated by TCRdb to the early 2020s). About the full investigation: Persistent Graves' disease was defined as persistently positive TSH receptor autoantibodies together with antithyroid drug treatment for over 5 years. Patients with persistent Graves' disease were compared with patients with newly diagnosed Graves' disease using TCR sequencing and RNA sequencing of peripheral blood. The study took place in China and was registered as a clinical trial. TCR sequencing covered roughly 13 persistent and some 20 newly diagnosed Graves' disease patients, some 33 samples in total. On average, persistent Graves' disease patients in the clinical cohort had been on antithyroid drugs for eight to twelve years. Overall results and qualifications from the work: The small sample size was acknowledged by the authors as a limitation that may reduce accuracy. More public clonotypes were shared among persistent patients (fewer than 3,000) than among newly diagnosed patients (approximately 1,000). Sequencing and analysis were limited to the TCR beta chain. Compared with newly diagnosed patients, persistent Graves' disease patients had lower TCR Shannon entropy and fewer highly expanded clones, which suggests clonal expansion. Because the primary lesion, thyroid tissue, could not be accessed, the study looked at peripheral blood alone. TRBV28, TRBJ1-2 and TRBJ2-5 were preferentially used in persistent disease, while TRBV20-1 and TRBJ2-1 were favored in newly diagnosed disease.

This clonotype was counted ten times or more. Its antigen is currently not known. Base qualities are not recorded, but no much larger clone differs from it by a single base. The time point label, as the study defines it: persistent/refractory GD, antithyroid drugs over 5 years with positive TRAb. For both TCR sequencing and RNA sequencing, RNA was extracted from PBMCs in TRIzol. Graves' disease was diagnosed according to American Thyroid Association guidelines. Patients were recruited from an endocrinology department in Xi'an, China. From each patient, around 9 milliliters of peripheral blood was collected into an EDTA anticoagulant tube. Ficoll Paque Plus density gradient separation was used to isolate PBMCs, and no further T cell sorting was performed. RNA quality was checked with an Agilent 2100 Bioanalyzer and agarose gel, and concentration with a NanoDrop 2000. Library generation was performed with multiplex PCR. Sequencing used an Illumina HiSeq 4000. TCR beta libraries were built with iRepertoire HTBI primers and Arm-PCR amplification of CDR3 regions. Before sequencing, the PCR products underwent gel purification. As for the original processing: Across samples, roughly 60 TRBV and over 11 TRBJ segments were identified and used for gene usage analysis of CDR3 amino acid clonotypes. COPE and FqMerger were used to merge filtered high-quality paired reads into contigs. Contigs were aligned with BLAST to IMGT TRBV, TRBD and TRBJ reference genes, and CDR3 was defined per IMGT. Any clonotype with a frequency above 0.1% was counted as a highly expanded clone. Repertoire diversity was measured by Shannon entropy, and V-J evenness by the Gini coefficient. Clonotypes shared by more than one individual were considered public. TCRdb cleaned the public reads at Q25 with fastp, built clones with MiXCR and kept in-frame beta chains. Every entry covers one CDR3 protein and lists the most common genes and DNA from its rows. The V and J calls and clone size are TCRdb's, not the authors'. In this sample the table shows about 430,000 distinct CDR3 sequences, 21% of which occur a single time. The biggest ten clones account for 13% to 15% of the sample.

From the cysteine up to the phenylalanine, the CDR3 has a length of 14 residues. The sequence is cut down to CDR3 DNA, 42 bases in frame from base 1. Trimming takes 1 base off V and 4 bases off J; junction bases not matched to a gene: 1. From a lookup of the germline V gene, CDR1 and CDR2 are SGHAT and FQNNGV. The V gene is TRBV11-2 and the J gene is TRBJ2-3; the central 8 bases match TRBD1. The TCR originated in a female donor with Graves disease. The starting material was peripheral blood mononuclear cells (PBMCs), obtained when the disease was refractory, from a patient treated with antithyroid drugs. The CDR3 region reads CASSLGQGPDTQYF. The DNA is as follows: TGTGCCAGCAGCTTAGGACAGGGGCCAGATACGCAGTATTTT.